The 4 T cell receptor beta chains below were found in one sample sequenced in a study of CD8 T cells in ankylosing spondylitis. TCRdb reanalysed the 5' RACE reads using MiXCR and keeps one entry per CDR3 protein. The sample has under 400,000 distinct CDR3 sequences; approximately 10% are singletons. Material for sequencing was blood, either unsorted or a sorted T cell fraction (not recorded which). These receptors came from a female donor with ankylosing spondylitis or in good health (not recorded which).

The sample holds a few counts of this clonotype. The chain joins TRBV20-1 to TRBJ2-7; 8 bases are shared with TRBD2. Germline V gives CDR1 DFQATT, CDR2 SNEGSKA (reference sequence). CDR3 length: 15 amino acids. V lost 6 bases, J lost 5 bases, and 15 bases stayed unmatched. CDR3 protein: CSAVNSGTSGHEQYF. CDR3 nucleotide sequence: TGCAGTGCCGTAAATAGCGGGACCTCGGGGCACGAGCAGTACTTC.

This clonotype came up many times. The chain links TRBV7-9 to TRBJ2-3, with no clear D. CDR3 length equals 11 residues. V shed 8 bases and J shed 2 bases, with 5 bases lying between them. Germline V gives CDR1 SEHNR, CDR2 FQNEAQ (reference sequence). CDR3 in DNA: TGTGCCAGCGGATTCACAGATACGCAGTATTTT. It codes for CASGFTDTQYF.

Many counts were recorded for this clonotype. The chain employs TRBV5-1 and TRBJ2-1; the D gene is possibly TRBD1 (6 bases). Per the germline V gene, CDR1 is SGHRS and CDR2 is YFSETQ. Trimming took 3 bases from V and 5 from J, leaving 15 bases between them. The CDR3 runs 15 residues. CDR3 sequence reads: CASSSLGHLNNEQFF. The CDR3, as DNA: TGCGCCAGCAGCTCCCTGGGACACTTGAACAATGAGCAGTTCTTC.

This clonotype was observed many times. The rearrangement joins TRBV12-3 or TRBV12-4 to TRBJ2-2; D call uncertain. The CDR3 loop spans 15 amino acids. V was shortened by 5 bases and J by 6 bases, with 16 bases between the two germline ends. DNA of the CDR3: TGTGCCAGCAGTGGTAGTGGGATACTGCCCGGGGAGCTGTTTTTT. It translates to CASSGSGILPGELFF.